What follows are 21 T cell receptor beta chains derived from one specimen sequenced in a study of molecular identifiers for immune sequencing clone quantification. Each CDR3 protein is one row after TCRdb ran MiXCR on the PCR reads. The data contain more than 550,000 distinct CDR3 sequences, roughly 27% of them singletons. Material: naive CD8+ T cells from blood, with Jurkat cell RNA spiked in. Subset defined: FACS-sorted CD8+CD4-CCR7+CD45RA+ naive T cells. The receptors derive from a human donor in good health. Some libraries in this study had Jurkat cell RNA spiked in.

About this clonotype: The junction departs from the called germline gene at one end, perhaps through a read error. The V call is TRBV19, the J call TRBJ2-3; 8 bases map to TRBD1. Germline V CDR1 and CDR2: LNHDA, SQIVND (reference sequence). The CDR3 contains 16 residues. The CDR3 is CDSSNAGQGHPDTQYF. Here the CDR3 DNA reads TGTGACAGTAGCAATGCCGGACAGGGTCACCCAGATACGCAGTATTTT.

The chain uses TRBV28 and TRBJ2-5, with D possibly being TRBD1 (6 bases). This CDR3 is 15 amino acids long. V gave up 7 bases and J gave up 5 bases, with 20 bases separating them. Germline lookup yields CDR1 MDHEN and CDR2 SYDVKM. The CDR3 bases are TGTGCCAGCATTCCTGAAAAACAGGGCTGGGAGACCCAGTACTTC. It specifies CASIPEKQGWETQYF.

This clonotype was counted a single time. Possible read error: a much larger clone is one base away. V usage is TRBV20-1 and J usage is TRBJ2-5; D call uncertain. CDR1 is DFQATT and CDR2 is SNEGSKA in the germline V gene (reference sequence). Trimming cost V 2 bases and J 0 bases, with 7 bases left between them. This CDR3 contains 13 residues. CDR3 in DNA: TGCAGTGCTAGACCCTCGAACCAAGAGACCCAGTACTTC. It translates to CSARPSNQETQYF.

This clonotype came up a few times. The J gene is TRBJ2-7, the V gene TRBV7-6; TRBD1 matches at 8 bases. Germline loops: CDR1 SGHVS, CDR2 FNYEAQ. With V trimmed by 3 bases and J by 6 bases, 13 bases remained unmatched. The CDR3 consists of 16 residues. The CDR3: CASSFEAGQGAGEQYF. CDR3 DNA: TGTGCCAGCAGCTTCGAGGCTGGTCAGGGGGCAGGCGAGCAGTACTTC. Full variable domain (missing parts from reference TRBV7-6 and TRBJ2-7): GAGVSQSPRYKVTKRGQDVALRCDPISGHVSLYWYRQALGQGPEFLTYFNYEAQQDKSGLPNDRFSAERPEGSISTLTIQRTEQRDSAMYRCASSFEAGQGAGEQYFGPGTRLTVT.

As for this clonotype: A much larger clone is a single base away; this may be a read error. No conserved phenylalanine or tryptophan is present at the end of the CDR3, so a read error is the likely explanation. The V call is TRBV4-3, the J call TRBJ2-7; D remains unclear. CDR1 and CDR2 (germline): LGHNA, YSLEER. Between the trimmed V and J ends, which lost 0 bases and 2 bases, there was a span of 14 bases. The CDR3 is made up of 16 amino acids. The CDR3 is CASSQEWEGPAYEQYL. As DNA, the CDR3 is TGCGCCAGCAGCCAAGAATGGGAAGGACCCGCCTACGAGCAGTACCTC.

This clonotype was seen repeatedly, ten times or more. This sequence joins TRBV29-1 and TRBJ2-2; 12 bases are a match to TRBD2. Germline CDR1 is SQVTM and CDR2 is ANQGSEA. The V gene end was trimmed by 6 bases and the J gene end by 5 bases; junction bases not matched to a gene: 7. The CDR3 sequence is 15 residues long. CDR3 DNA: TGCAGCGTGAGACTAGCGGGAGACCAGACCGGGGAGCTGTTTTTT. Protein product: CSVRLAGDQTGELFF.

This clonotype showed up many times. The V gene is TRBV5-6, the J gene TRBJ2-3, with 10 bases aligning to TRBD2. The germline gives CDR1 SGHDT, CDR2 YYEEEE. This CDR3 region has 16 residues. J lost 2 bases, V lost 4 bases, and 7 bases had no gene match. CDR3 residues: CASSGGTSALTDTQYF. The DNA of the CDR3 is TGTGCCAGCAGCGGGGGGACTAGCGCTCTCACAGATACGCAGTATTTT.

Concerning this clonotype itself: Mismatch with germline at one junction end may stem from a read error. CDR3 region: CASGFGSSYEQYF. The CDR3 DNA reads as TGTGCCAGCGGCTTCGGCAGCTCCTACGAGCAGTACTTC. The rearrangement links TRBV5-6 to TRBJ2-7, with unresolved D. The CDR3 loop spans 13 amino acids. Germline lookup yields CDR1 SGHDT and CDR2 YYEEEE. The full variable domain, rest sourced from reference TRBV5-6 and TRBJ2-7, is DAGVTQSPTHLIKTRGQQVTLRCSPKSGHDTVSWYQQALGQGPQFIFQYYEEEERQRGNFPDRFSGHQFPNYSSELNVNALLLGDSALYLCASGFGSSYEQYFGPGTRLTVT.

A remark on this clonotype: Germline is not matched at one junction end, which may reflect a read error. V gene TRBV7-9 combines with J gene TRBJ1-1; D perhaps matches TRBD1 (5 bases). Germline CDR1 is SEHNR and CDR2 is FQNEAQ (reference sequence). CDR3 length: 14 residues. Written as DNA, the CDR3 is TGCGCCAGCAGCCATCCAGGGCTGGGGACTGAAGCTTTCTTT. Protein product: CASSHPGLGTEAFF.

This clonotype was observed many times. This chain joins TRBV4-1 and TRBJ1-5; no reliable D call. V gave up 0 bases and J gave up 2 bases, with 11 bases separating them. The CDR3 is 16 amino acids. Germline CDR1 reads MGHRA; CDR2 reads YSYEKL. The CDR3 nucleotides are TGCGCCAGCAGCCAAGAGTGGCCCGGGGGCAATCAGCCCCAGCATTTT. It specifies CASSQEWPGGNQPQHF.

This clonotype was seen a handful of times. The J gene is TRBJ2-7, the V gene TRBV2, with D maybe TRBD1 (6 bases). CDR1 and CDR2 from the germline V gene are SNHLY and FYNNEI. The V end lost 10 bases, the J end lost 1 base, and 20 bases lay between the germline ends. The CDR3 is 15 amino acids. CDR3 in amino acids: CAIGWSRDMSYEQYF. DNA of the CDR3: TGTGCCATCGGATGGAGCCGGGACATGTCCTACGAGCAGTACTTC.

Concerning this clonotype itself: Since a much larger clone is just one base distant, this may be a read error. The J gene is TRBJ2-7, the V gene TRBV27; 12 bases fit TRBD1. The CDR3 covers 15 residues. CDR1 is MNHEY, CDR2 SMNVEV, per germline (reference sequence). The CDR3 loop reads CASSLAGTGGYELYF. In nucleotides, the CDR3 is TGTGCCAGCAGTTTAGCTGGGACAGGGGGCTACGAGCTGTACTTC.

On this clonotype itself: One end of the junction varies from germline; a read error may be responsible. The chain recombines TRBV20-1 with TRBJ1-6, with D possibly being TRBD1 (5 bases). The CDR3 loop spans 16 amino acids. Germline-derived CDR1 and CDR2 are DFQATT and SNEGSKA (reference sequence). The CDR3 is CSARGTESSYNSPLHF. CDR3 coding DNA: TGCAGTGCTCGTGGGACGGAATCGTCCTATAATTCCCCCCTCCACTTT.

This chain connects TRBV7-9 to TRBJ2-7; 10 nucleotides match TRBD1. Germline V gene lookup returns CDR1 SEHNR and CDR2 FQNEAQ (reference sequence). Trimming removed 2 bases from V and 6 bases from J; junction bases left unmatched: 13. The length of the CDR3 is 17 residues. CDR3 nucleotide sequence: TGTGCCAGCAGCTTAATACAACCGGGACAGGGGACCGTCGAGCAGTACTTC. As protein: CASSLIQPGQGTVEQYF.

This clonotype was detected many times. This chain uses TRBV12-3 or TRBV12-4 with TRBJ1-1, with D unresolved. The V and J ends lost 2 bases and 4 bases respectively, with 17 bases between them. The CDR3 spans 16 residues. In nucleotides, the CDR3 is TGTGCCAGCAGTTTATCGGGTAGGGAGAGACCCACTGAAGCTTTCTTT. Encoded protein: CASSLSGRERPTEAFF.

This clonotype was seen only a few times. The chain recombines TRBV2 with TRBJ2-7; the D is unclear. CDR1 and CDR2 from the germline V gene are SNHLY and FYNNEI. The CDR3 extends over 15 amino acids. Deletions cut 1 base from V and 3 bases from J, with 13 bases between. Written as DNA, the CDR3 is TGTGCCAGCAGTGAAGATATTGTGGGGAACTACGAGCAGTACTTC. Translating it yields CASSEDIVGNYEQYF.

In this sample, this clonotype turned up many times. The rearrangement uses TRBV4-1 and TRBJ2-7, with TRBD1 matching over 7 bases. V trimming: 0 bases; J trimming: 2 bases; junction bases outside the gene matches: 7. This CDR3 is 16 amino acids long. CDR1 and CDR2 from the germline V gene are MGHRA and YSYEKL. The CDR3 spells CASSQEARTGTYEQYF. The DNA for the CDR3 is TGCGCCAGCAGCCAAGAAGCCCGGACAGGCACCTACGAGCAGTACTTC.

This clonotype was detected a few times. The chain recombines TRBV27 with TRBJ2-7; 9 bases are a match to TRBD1. V shed 7 bases and J 2 bases; nucleotides not matched to a gene: 9. The germline V gene has CDR1 MNHEY and CDR2 SMNVEV (reference sequence). The CDR3 runs 15 residues. The CDR3 nucleotides are TGTGCCAGCACGGGTAGACAGGGGGGCCCCTACGAGCAGTACTTC. This encodes CASTGRQGGPYEQYF.

This clonotype was counted at least ten times. The chain joins TRBV28 to TRBJ2-5; D remains ambiguous. Trimming removed 2 bases at V and 1 base at J, with 8 bases between. Germline V CDR1 and CDR2: MDHEN, SYDVKM. This CDR3 region has 14 residues. Here the CDR3 DNA reads TGTGCCAGCAGTTTACTCCTAACCCAAGAGACCCAGTACTTC. This sequence encodes CASSLLLTQETQYF.

This clonotype was observed once. This could be a read error, since a much larger clone is one nucleotide away. The chain combines TRBV30 with TRBJ2-1, with D possibly matching TRBD2 (7 bases). Germline V gene sequence: CDR1 GTSNPN, CDR2 SVGIG (reference sequence). Trimming removed 3 bases at V and 14 bases at J, with 17 bases between. This CDR3 comprises 12 residues. CDR3 sequence: CAWSLVGGLEFF. The CDR3 DNA is TGTGCCTGGAGCCTAGTGGGGGGGCTGGAGTTCTTC.

This clonotype has just a few counts. V is TRBV6-1 and J is TRBJ2-7; no definite D call. Germline V gene data show CDR1 as MNHNS and CDR2 as SASEGT. This CDR3 has 13 residues. Trimming removed 6 bases from V and 5 bases from J, with 14 bases in between. CDR3 residues: CASSGPLSNEQYF. CDR3 coding DNA: TGTGCCAGCAGCGGACCCCTTTCCAACGAGCAGTACTTC.